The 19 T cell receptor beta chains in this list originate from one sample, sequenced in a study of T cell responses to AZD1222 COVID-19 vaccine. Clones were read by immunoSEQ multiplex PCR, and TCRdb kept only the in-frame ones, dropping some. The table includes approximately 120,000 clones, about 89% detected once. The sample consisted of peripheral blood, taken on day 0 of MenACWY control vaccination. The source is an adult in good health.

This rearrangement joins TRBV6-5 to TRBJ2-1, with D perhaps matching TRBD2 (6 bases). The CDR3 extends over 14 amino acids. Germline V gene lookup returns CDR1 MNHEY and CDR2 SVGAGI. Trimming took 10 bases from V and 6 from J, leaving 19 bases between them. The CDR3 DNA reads TGTGCCACCCGGCCGGGAGCTTCTGTCAATGAGCAGTTCTTC. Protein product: CATRPGASVNEQFF.

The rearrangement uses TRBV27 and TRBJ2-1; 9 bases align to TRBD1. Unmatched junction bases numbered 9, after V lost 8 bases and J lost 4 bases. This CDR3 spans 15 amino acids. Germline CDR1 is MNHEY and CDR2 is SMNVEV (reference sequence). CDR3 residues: CASCSGQGSYNEQFF. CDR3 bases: TGTGCCAGCTGCTCGGGACAGGGCAGTTACAATGAGCAGTTCTTC.

In DNA, the CDR3 is TGTGCCAGCAGTGAAGCGGGAGTGAACACTGAAGCTTTCTTT. Encoded protein: CASSEAGVNTEAFF. The V gene is TRBV6-1, the J gene TRBJ1-1; D gene unclear. Looked up from germline, CDR1 is MNHNS and CDR2 is SASEGT. Trimming stripped 0 bases from V and 0 bases from J, with 5 bases between. CDR3 size: 14 residues.

The CDR3 is CASSLQGARGYTF. The CDR3 bases are TGTGCCAGCAGTTTACAGGGGGCGAGGGGCTACACCTTC. The rearrangement joins TRBV27 to TRBJ1-2, with 8 bases lining up with TRBD1. The V and J ends lost 2 bases and 8 bases, in that order; junction bases with no gene match: 4. The CDR3 runs 13 residues. Germline lookup yields CDR1 MNHEY and CDR2 SMNVEV (reference sequence).

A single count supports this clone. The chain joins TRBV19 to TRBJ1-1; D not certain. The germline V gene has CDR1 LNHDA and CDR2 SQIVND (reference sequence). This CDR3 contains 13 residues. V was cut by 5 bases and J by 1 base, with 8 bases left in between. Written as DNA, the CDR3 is TGTGCCAGTAGTCAGCAGACGAACACTGAAGCTTTCTTT. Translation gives CASSQQTNTEAFF.

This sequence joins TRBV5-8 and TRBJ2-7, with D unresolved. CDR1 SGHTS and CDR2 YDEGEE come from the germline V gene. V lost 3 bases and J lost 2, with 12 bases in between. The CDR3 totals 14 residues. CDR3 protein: CASSSSVWTYEQYF. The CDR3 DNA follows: TGTGCCAGCAGCTCCTCCGTATGGACCTACGAGCAGTACTTC.

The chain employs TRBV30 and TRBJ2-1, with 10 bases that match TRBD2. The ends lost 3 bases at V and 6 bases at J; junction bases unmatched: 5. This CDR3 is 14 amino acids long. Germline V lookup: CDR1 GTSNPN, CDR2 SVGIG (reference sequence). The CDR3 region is CAWSLLAGVNEQFF. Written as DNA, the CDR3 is TGTGCCTGGAGCCTCCTAGCGGGAGTCAATGAGCAGTTCTTC.

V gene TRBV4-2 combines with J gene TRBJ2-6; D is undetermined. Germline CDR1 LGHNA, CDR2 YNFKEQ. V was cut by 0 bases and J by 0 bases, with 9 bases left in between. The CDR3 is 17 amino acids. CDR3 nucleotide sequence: TGTGCCAGCAGCCAAGAAGACTTAGGCTCTGGGGCCAACGTCCTGACTTTC. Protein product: CASSQEDLGSGANVLTF.

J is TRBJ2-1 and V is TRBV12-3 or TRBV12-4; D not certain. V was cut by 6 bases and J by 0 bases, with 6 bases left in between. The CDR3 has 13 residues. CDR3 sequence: CASSPLSYNEQFF. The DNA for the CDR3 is TGTGCCAGCAGCCCCCTCTCCTACAATGAGCAGTTCTTC.

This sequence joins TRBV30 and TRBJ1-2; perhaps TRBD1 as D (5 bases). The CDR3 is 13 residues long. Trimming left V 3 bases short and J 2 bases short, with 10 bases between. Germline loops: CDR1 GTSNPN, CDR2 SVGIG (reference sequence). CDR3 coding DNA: TGTGCCTGGAGGTTGGGGGGGAACTATGGCTACACCTTC. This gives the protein CAWRLGGNYGYTF.

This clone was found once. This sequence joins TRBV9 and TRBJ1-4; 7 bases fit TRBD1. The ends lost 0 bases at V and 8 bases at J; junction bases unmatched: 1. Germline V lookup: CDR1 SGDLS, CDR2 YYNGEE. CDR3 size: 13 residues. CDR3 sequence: CASSVDRGEKLFF. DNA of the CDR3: TGTGCCAGCAGCGTAGACAGGGGAGAAAAACTGTTTTTT.

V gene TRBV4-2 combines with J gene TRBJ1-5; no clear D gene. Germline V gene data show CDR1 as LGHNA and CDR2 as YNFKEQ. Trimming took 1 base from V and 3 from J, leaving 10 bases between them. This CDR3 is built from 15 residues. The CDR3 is CASSQGPGNNQPQHF. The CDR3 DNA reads TGTGCCAGCAGCCAAGGACCGGGAAACAATCAGCCCCAGCATTTT.

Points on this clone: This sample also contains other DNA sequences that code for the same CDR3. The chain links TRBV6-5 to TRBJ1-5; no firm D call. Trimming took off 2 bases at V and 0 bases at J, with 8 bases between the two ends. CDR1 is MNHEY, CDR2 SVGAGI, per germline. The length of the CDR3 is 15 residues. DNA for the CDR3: TGTGCCAGCAGTTACAGTCTGGGTAGCAATCAGCCCCAGCATTTT. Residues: CASSYSLGSNQPQHF.

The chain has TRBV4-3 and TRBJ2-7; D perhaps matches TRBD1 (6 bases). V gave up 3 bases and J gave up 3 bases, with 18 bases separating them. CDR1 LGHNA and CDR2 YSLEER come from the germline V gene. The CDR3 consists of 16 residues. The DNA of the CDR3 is TGCGCCAGCAGCCAGCAAGCTGGACAGTTTGTCTACGAGCAGTACTTC. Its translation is CASSQQAGQFVYEQYF.

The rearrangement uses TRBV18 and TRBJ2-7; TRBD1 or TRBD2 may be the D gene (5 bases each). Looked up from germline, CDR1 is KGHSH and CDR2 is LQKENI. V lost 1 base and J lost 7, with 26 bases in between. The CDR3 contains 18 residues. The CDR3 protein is CASSPLQHTGTGQEEQYF. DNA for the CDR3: TGTGCCAGCTCACCACTTCAACACACCGGGACCGGCCAGGAGGAGCAGTACTTC.

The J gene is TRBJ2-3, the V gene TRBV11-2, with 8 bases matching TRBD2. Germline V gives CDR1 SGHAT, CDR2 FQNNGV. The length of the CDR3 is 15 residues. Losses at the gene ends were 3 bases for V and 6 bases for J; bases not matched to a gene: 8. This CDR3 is CASSFSREGRDTQYF. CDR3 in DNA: TGTGCCAGCAGCTTTTCTCGGGAGGGCCGCGATACGCAGTATTTT. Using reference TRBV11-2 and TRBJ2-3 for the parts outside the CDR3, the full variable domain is EAGVAQSPRYKIIEKRQSVAFWCNPISGHATLYWYQQILGQGPKLLIQFQNNGVVDDSQLPKDRFSAERLKGVDSTLKIQPAKLEDSAVYLCASSFSREGRDTQYFGPGTRLTVL.

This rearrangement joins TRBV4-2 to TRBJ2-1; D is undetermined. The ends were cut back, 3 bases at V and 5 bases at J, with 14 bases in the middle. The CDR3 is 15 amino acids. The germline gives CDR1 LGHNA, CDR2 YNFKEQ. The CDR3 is CASSQNRPPNNEQFF. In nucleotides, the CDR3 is TGTGCCAGCAGCCAGAATAGGCCCCCTAACAATGAGCAGTTCTTC.

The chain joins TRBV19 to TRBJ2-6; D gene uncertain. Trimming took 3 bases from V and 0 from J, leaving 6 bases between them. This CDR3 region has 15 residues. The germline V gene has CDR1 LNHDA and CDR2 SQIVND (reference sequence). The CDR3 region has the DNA TGTGCCAGTAGTATGACCAGCTCTGGGGCCAACGTCCTGACTTTC. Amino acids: CASSMTSSGANVLTF.

The CDR3 coding sequence is TGTGCCAGTAGTATGCGGACCGGAGTGAAGGGTGAAAAACTGTTTTTT. Its protein product is CASSMRTGVKGEKLFF. The chain has TRBV19 and TRBJ1-4; D unclear. The CDR3 runs to 16 residues. V was trimmed by 3 bases and J by 7 bases, leaving 18 bases between them. Germline loops: CDR1 LNHDA, CDR2 SQIVND (reference sequence).